This TCR beta chain is from a study of cytomegalovirus exposure and HLA in healthy donors. Study-level results: Many donors shared some public TCRs, even though most TCR sequences were rare.

Turning to this clone: Antigen: not known.

V lost 6 bases and J 6 bases, leaving 15 bases between the germline ends. Germline V lookup: CDR1 GTSNPN, CDR2 SVGIG (reference sequence). The CDR3 sequence is 12 residues long. Primers for the PCR totalled 60 Vbeta and 13 Jbeta. Assay: immunoSEQ multiplex PCR; the TCRdb copy retains only in-frame clones and omits some. The sample contains around 100,000 clones, 55% to 65% of which appear only once. The receptor's source is a young woman in good health and CMV-seronegative. V gene TRBV30 combines with J gene TRBJ2-7, with unresolved D. Specimen: PBMCs. The CDR3 region has the DNA TGTGCCTGCGGAGTACCCCCGGGCGAGCAGTACTTC. It encodes CACGVPPGEQYF.